This entry describes one T cell receptor beta chain. Its target antigen remains unknown. Within one base of it there is no much larger clone, and no base qualities were kept. The data were taken from a study of shared clonotypes between healthy human individuals (dated by TCRdb to the early 2020s). With respect to the entire study: The cohort comprised a couple of women and a few men aged 18 to 49 years. For each donor, CD4 naive and CD4 memory were each run on three plates, CD8 naive on two plates, and CD8 memory on one plate. To estimate repertoire size and how much clonotypes are shared between individuals, the study performed deep sequencing of blood TCR repertoires from five healthy adults. Libraries were prepared and TCR repertoires were sequenced by different laboratories using diverse techniques, in order to increase sequencing depth and limit assay-specific biases. Each donor's leukapheresis produced roughly between roughly 0.85 and 10 billion PBMCs.

Using the deep immunoSEQ assay, multiplex PCR amplified TCR CDR3 regions from genomic DNA. Extracted genomic DNA from each cell subset was spread evenly across all wells of several immunoSEQ 96-well plates, with each plate serving as a replicate. Each replicate PCR for sorted subsets received 200 ng genomic DNA, equal to roughly 29,000 T cell genomes. Purified libraries were measured with a Qubit 3.0 fluorometer, size-checked on a Bioanalyzer 2100, and measured again with the KAPA Library Quantification kit. Each immunoSEQ 96-well plate was sequenced on its own single-read 150-cycle Illumina NextSeq 550 flow cell. Regarding the original processing steps: The immunoSEQ output contained only junctional sequences without quality scores, so filtering could not match that applied to full-length reads. Sequences were annotated with PyIR, a Python wrapper for IgBLAST v1.9, using IMGT germline references to assign V/J genes and CDR3. Any read was removed if the V/J assignment was weak (E-value above 1e-6), the CDR3 was missing, or the read contained stop codons, out-of-frame junctions, or ambiguous translated residues. V3J clonotypes were defined by identical inferred V gene, J gene, and CDR3 amino acid sequence. Percentage overlap between repertoires was computed as shared unique clonotypes divided by the size of the smaller repertoire. Richness of each repertoire was evaluated using RTK rarefaction, the Chao1 estimator, and Recon v2.1 estimates of unobserved clonotypes. For all TCRbeta clonotypes obtained by the gDNA method from four donors, generation probabilities were computed with OLGA. Imported from immuneACCESS, the table was reduced by TCRdb to in-frame sequences with V and J called. These copies leave out some clones; in studies compared against another copy, an unresolved V gene accounts for under half, and the cause of the remainder is not known. V and J calls and clone size are copied from that table; D and trimming were computed from the DNA. The sample contains a few million clones, 85% to 95% of them found a single time. The biggest ten clones account for around 1.7% of the sample.

In the germline V gene (reference sequence), CDR1 corresponds to MNHNY and CDR2 to SVGAGI. Measured from the cysteine to the phenylalanine, the CDR3 is 13 residues long. Only the CDR3 DNA stays, 39 bases, in frame from base 1. Relative to germline, V is 5 bases shorter and J is 1 base shorter, with 8 bases between their ends. On the study overall, not on this receptor specifically: The small number of donors limited the genetic and exposure-history diversity represented. Based on pairwise subsampling, the degree of clonotype sharing among donors was expected to be affected by sequencing depth. Higher generation probabilities were observed for clonotypes shared by all four sorted-subset donors than for non-shared clonotypes. Rarefaction of sorted-subset datasets indicated incomplete sequencing despite the large sequencing depth. Naive subsets generally had larger estimated clonotype richness than memory subsets. Sharing across a few donors was observed for about 5% of naive CD4, 3% to 3.5% of naive CD8, about 2.5% of memory CD4, and approximately 0.41% of memory CD8 clonotypes. Sampling was restricted to blood, and TCR repertoires in tissues likely differ from the TCR repertoires found in blood.

For the CD8 naive samples, CD45RO-negative cells were positively selected for CCR7, yielding a CD45RA+CCR7+ population from which TemRA cells were excluded. The donors were healthy, HIV-negative adults with no recently reported acute infections or vaccinations. Only Caucasian adults living in Nashville, Tennessee, USA were represented among the donors. Blood was obtained by leukapheresis, after which PBMCs were separated by Ficoll-Histopaque density gradient centrifugation and cryopreserved in liquid nitrogen vapor phase. Purity and quantity of every magnetically sorted T cell population were checked by analytical flow cytometry. From each sorted fraction, genomic DNA was isolated and quantified by UV absorbance on a Nanodrop 2000c.

The V gene is TRBV6-6 and the J gene is TRBJ1-1; the D gene remains uncertain. The sequence came from a man between 18 and 29 years old in good health. Some clones in this sample may be carry-over from other donors' samples. Sequencing used naive CD8+ T cells from PBMCs. In the paper's terms, the cell subset or site label means: CD45RA+CCR7+. The CDR3 protein sequence reads: CASSPGENTEAFF. The nucleotides are TGTGCCAGCAGTCCCGGGGAGAACACTGAAGCTTTCTTT.